What follows are 31 T cell receptor beta chains derived from one specimen sequenced in a study of blood T cell repertoires in COVID-19. Profiled with immunoSEQ multiplex PCR; TCRdb holds only in-frame clones, not every one. Here the sample spans about 230,000 clones, 84% being singletons. The sample consisted of peripheral blood. Every receptor here comes from a middle-aged man who had recovered from COVID-19.

The chain links TRBV30 to TRBJ2-1; TRBD2 aligns across 10 bases. Germline CDR1 is GTSNPN and CDR2 is SVGIG (reference sequence). The CDR3 runs to 18 residues. Trimming cost V 2 bases and J 6 bases; bases outside gene matches: 16. For the CDR3, the DNA is TGTGCCTGGAGTACCGACCCGAGAACTAGCGGGATGATCAATGAGCAGTTCTTC. Translating it yields CAWSTDPRTSGMINEQFF.

The rearrangement joins TRBV6-5 to TRBJ1-2; maybe TRBD1 (5 bases). V gave up 11 bases and J gave up 6 bases, with 19 bases separating them. The CDR3 is made up of 13 amino acids. Germline CDR1 and CDR2: MNHEY and SVGAGI. For the CDR3, the DNA is TGTGCCGCTGGGGGGAGGTATTCTAATGGCTACACCTTC. Residues: CAAGGRYSNGYTF.

The chain joins TRBV21-1 to TRBJ2-3; TRBD1, the table's D call, was not compared with the DNA. TRBV21-1 is a known pseudogene. CDR3 length: 21 amino acids. CDR3 sequence (DNA): TGTGCCAGCAGCATGGTCGGGGGACAGGGGAGGCAGCGGGGGAGTGTAGATACGCAGTATTTT. Protein sequence: CASSMVGGQGRQRGSVDTQYF.

The rearrangement joins TRBV5-6 to TRBJ1-2, with a weak D call TRBD1 (5 bases). The CDR3 has 12 residues. Germline-derived CDR1 and CDR2 are SGHDT and YYEEEE. V lost 0 bases to trimming and J lost 9 bases, with 9 bases between them. The CDR3 DNA is TGTGCCAGCAGCTTGGATCCAGGGAGCTACACCTTC. Protein product: CASSLDPGSYTF.

This sequence joins TRBV14 and TRBJ1-1, with TRBD1 identical over 7 bases. Germline V lookup: CDR1 SGHDN, CDR2 FVKESK. This CDR3 contains 18 residues. Unmatched junction bases numbered 13, after V lost 3 bases and J lost 0 bases. CDR3 region: CASSQNRDSRLMNTEAFF. CDR3 bases: TGTGCCAGCAGCCAGAACCGGGACAGCCGGCTTATGAACACTGAAGCTTTCTTT.

This chain joins TRBV9 and TRBJ1-4, with D unclear. Germline V CDR1 and CDR2: SGDLS, YYNGEE. The length of the CDR3 is 15 residues. V was shortened by 3 bases and J by 2 bases, with 11 bases between the two germline ends. The CDR3 DNA is TGTGCCAGCAGCGCTACAGTCGGCACTAATGAAAAACTGTTTTTT. This sequence encodes CASSATVGTNEKLFF.

The gene calls are TRBV7-2 and TRBJ2-4; D perhaps matches TRBD1 (6 bases). Deletions cut 5 bases from V and 6 bases from J, with 20 bases between. Per germline, CDR1 SGHTA and CDR2 FQGNSA. This CDR3 has 16 residues. This CDR3 reads CASSPPFRGLGNIQYF. Written as DNA, the CDR3 is TGTGCCAGCAGCCCACCGTTCAGGGGCTTGGGAAACATTCAGTACTTC.

J is TRBJ2-7 and V is TRBV7-2; D is unresolved. The germline V gene has CDR1 SGHTA and CDR2 FQGNSA. The V and J ends lost 5 bases and 7 bases respectively, with 12 bases between them. The CDR3 contains 12 residues. Here the CDR3 DNA reads TGTGCCAGCAGCCAGCCTCCGGGTGAGCAGTACTTC. This gives the protein CASSQPPGEQYF.

The V gene is TRBV6-5, the J gene TRBJ1-6; TRBD1 aligns across 9 bases. Per germline, CDR1 MNHEY and CDR2 SVGAGI. The CDR3 is 15 residues long. V lost 8 bases, J lost 10 bases, and 12 bases stayed unmatched. The CDR3 coding sequence is TGTGCCAGCGATCCCCCGGGACAGGGAAGATCACCCCTCCACTTT. Encoded protein: CASDPPGQGRSPLHF.

The chain carries TRBV24-1 and TRBJ2-2; 8 nucleotides match TRBD1. The length of the CDR3 is 15 residues. CDR1 KGHDR and CDR2 SFDVKD come from the germline V gene. Losses at the gene ends were 9 bases for V and 4 bases for J; bases not matched to a gene: 9. The CDR3 coding sequence is TGTGCCACCCAAGGCGGGACAGGTGGCACCGGGGAGCTGTTTTTT. It yields the protein CATQGGTGGTGELFF.

The chain carries TRBV5-5 and TRBJ2-2; maybe TRBD1 (6 bases). The ends were cut back, 6 bases at V and 2 bases at J, with 17 bases in the middle. Germline CDR1 and CDR2: SGHKS and YYEKEE (reference sequence). The CDR3 is 16 amino acids. In DNA, the CDR3 is TGTGCCAGCAACCACAAAGCGACAGGAAACACCGGGGAGCTGTTTTTT. This codes for CASNHKATGNTGELFF.

The rearrangement uses TRBV4-2 and TRBJ2-1; 7 positions agree with TRBD2. Germline loops: CDR1 LGHNA, CDR2 YNFKEQ. This CDR3 comprises 15 residues. V lost 0 bases to trimming and J lost 4 bases; unmatched junction nucleotides: 3. The CDR3 DNA reads TGTGCCAGCAGCCAAGATACTAGCGAGTACAATGAGCAGTTCTTC. It codes for CASSQDTSEYNEQFF.

This chain joins TRBV19 and TRBJ1-2; D is perhaps TRBD1 (5 bases). Germline V gene lookup returns CDR1 LNHDA and CDR2 SQIVND (reference sequence). V gave up 3 bases and J gave up 4 bases, with 15 bases separating them. This CDR3 has 15 amino acids. The CDR3 is CASSIGGDRGYGYTF. Written as DNA, the CDR3 is TGTGCCAGTAGTATTGGGGGGGATAGGGGCTATGGCTACACCTTC.

In DNA, the CDR3 is TGTGCCAGTAGTATTGACGGGGTTTCCTATAATTCACCCCTCCACTTT. Translating it yields CASSIDGVSYNSPLHF. The chain joins TRBV19 to TRBJ1-6, with D uncertain. V was cut by 3 bases and J by 1 base, with 10 bases left in between. Germline CDR1 and CDR2: LNHDA and SQIVND (reference sequence). CDR3 length equals 16 residues. Full variable domain (missing parts from reference TRBV19 and TRBJ1-6): DGGITQSPKYLFRKEGQNVTLSCEQNLNHDAMYWYRQDPGQGLRLIYYSQIVNDFQKGDIAEGYSVSREKKESFPLTVTSAQKNPTAFYLCASSIDGVSYNSPLHFGNGTRLTVT.

V is TRBV29-1 and J is TRBJ2-7; weak D call: TRBD1 (6 bases). This CDR3 has 14 amino acids. The V gene's germline CDR1 is SQVTM and CDR2 ANQGSEA. V lost 1 base and J 7 bases, leaving 17 bases between the germline ends. In DNA, the CDR3 is TGCAGCGTTGAAGGTTACAGGGTTTCGGGAGAGCAGTACTTC. It encodes CSVEGYRVSGEQYF.

V and J are TRBV4-1 and TRBJ1-1, with 7 bases matching TRBD1. This CDR3 region has 17 residues. Germline-derived CDR1 and CDR2 are MGHRA and YSYEKL. V dropped 3 bases and J dropped 0; count of bases not matched to a gene: 10. CDR3 in DNA: TGCGCCAGCAGCCACCCAGGACAGGTCGTTCTGAACACTGAAGCTTTCTTT. This translates into CASSHPGQVVLNTEAFF.

As regards this clone: A junction boundary mismatches the germline segment, possibly from a read error. The rearrangement joins TRBV15 to TRBJ2-1, with TRBD2 matching 10 bases. This CDR3 contains 14 residues. The germline V gene encodes CDR1 LNHNV and CDR2 YYDKDF (reference sequence). The CDR3 loop is CAISIAGGYSEQFF. The CDR3 coding sequence is TGTGCCATCAGCATAGCGGGGGGCTACAGTGAGCAGTTCTTC.

The V and J genes are TRBV5-6 and TRBJ2-3; TRBD2 might be the D (7 bases). V lost 0 bases and J 7 bases, leaving 15 bases between the germline ends. From germline, CDR1 is SGHDT and CDR2 YYEEEE. CDR3 length equals 15 residues. CDR3 protein: CASSLARGAPYTQYF. The CDR3 nucleotides read TGTGCCAGCAGCTTGGCCCGGGGGGCTCCTTATACGCAGTATTTT.

The J gene is TRBJ2-1, the V gene TRBV6-6; TRBD2 agrees at 11 bases. CDR3 size: 13 residues. Looked up from germline, CDR1 is MNHNY and CDR2 is SVGAGI (reference sequence). The CDR3 loop reads CAISGRAANEQFF. In nucleotides, the CDR3 is TGTGCAATTAGCGGGAGGGCCGCCAATGAGCAGTTCTTC.

The chain couples TRBV3-1 (or the pseudogene TRBV3-2) to TRBJ2-3; 10 bases match TRBD2. CDR3 size: 16 residues. V trimming: 3 bases; J trimming: 6 bases; junction bases outside the gene matches: 9. CDR1 is LGHDT and CDR2 is YNNKEL in the germline V gene (reference sequence). The CDR3 here is CASSQPLAGVSDTQYF. DNA for the CDR3: TGTGCCAGCAGCCAGCCCCTAGCGGGAGTATCGGATACGCAGTATTTT.

The chain uses TRBV19 and TRBJ1-1, with D unclear. The CDR3 has 14 amino acids. The germline CDR1 and CDR2 sequences are LNHDA and SQIVND (reference sequence). V shed 7 bases and J shed 0 bases, with 12 bases lying between them. The CDR3 region is CASIREGMNTEAFF. The CDR3, as DNA: TGTGCCAGTATCCGGGAGGGAATGAACACTGAAGCTTTCTTT.

The J gene is TRBJ1-5, the V gene TRBV23-1; 7 bases agree with TRBD1. TRBV23-1 is known as an ORF, though its function is uncertain. The CDR3 runs 17 residues. The V gene end was trimmed by 0 bases and the J gene end by 0 bases; junction bases not matched to a gene: 5. The CDR3 is CASSQSIGGNSNQPQHF. DNA of the CDR3: TGCGCCAGCAGTCAATCGATAGGGGGCAATAGCAATCAGCCCCAGCATTTT.

The chain joins TRBV7-2 to TRBJ1-5; 9 nucleotides align to TRBD1. Per the germline V gene, CDR1 is SGHTA and CDR2 is FQGNSA. V was pared by 3 bases and J by 8 bases, with 2 bases of the junction left unmatched. The CDR3 has 13 residues. The CDR3 region is CASSFRQGEPQHF. The CDR3 DNA sequence: TGTGCCAGCAGCTTCCGACAGGGGGAGCCCCAGCATTTT.

This chain links TRBV6-6 with TRBJ2-7; 8 bases map to TRBD1. This CDR3 comprises 16 residues. Germline trimming cut 5 bases from V and 0 bases from J; bases unmatched to any gene: 9. Germline lookup yields CDR1 MNHNY and CDR2 SVGAGI (reference sequence). CDR3 sequence reads: CASSRLPGQVSYEQYF. The CDR3 nucleotides are TGTGCCAGCAGTCGACTTCCGGGACAGGTCTCCTACGAGCAGTACTTC.

The sample holds one count of this clone. The chain links TRBV19 to TRBJ2-5, with a tentative D call TRBD1 (6 bases). The CDR3 is made up of 13 amino acids. From germline, CDR1 is LNHDA and CDR2 SQIVND (reference sequence). Trimming stripped 6 bases from V and 2 bases from J, with 10 bases between. The CDR3 protein is CASSRTVQETQYF. The CDR3 region has the DNA TGTGCCAGTAGCCGGACAGTTCAAGAGACCCAGTACTTC. Full variable domain (rest looked up from reference TRBV19 and TRBJ2-5): DGGITQSPKYLFRKEGQNVTLSCEQNLNHDAMYWYRQDPGQGLRLIYYSQIVNDFQKGDIAEGYSVSREKKESFPLTVTSAQKNPTAFYLCASSRTVQETQYFGPGTRLLVL.

The chain is built from TRBV7-2 and TRBJ2-3; 7 nucleotides align to TRBD2. CDR1 SGHTA and CDR2 FQGNSA come from the germline V gene. J gave up 2 bases and V 3 bases, and 5 bases lay outside the gene matches. CDR3 size: 15 residues. CDR3 sequence (DNA): TGTGCCAGCAGCTTGGCTAGCGGTATCACAGATACGCAGTATTTT. Translating gives CASSLASGITDTQYF. The entire variable domain, with the rest obtained from reference TRBV7-2 and TRBJ2-3, is as follows: GAGVSQSPSNKVTEKGKDVELRCDPISGHTALYWYRQSLGQGLEFLIYFQGNSAPDKSGLPSDRFSAERTGGSVSTLTIQRTQQEDSAVYLCASSLASGITDTQYFGPGTRLTVL.

The rearrangement uses TRBV18 and TRBJ2-3, with D maybe TRBD1 (6 bases). The CDR3 contains 16 residues. Germline V lookup: CDR1 KGHSH, CDR2 LQKENI. Trimming shortened V by 3 bases and J by 4 bases, and 17 bases separated the two germline ends. The CDR3 is CASSPLSTGSADTQYF. DNA of the CDR3: TGTGCCAGCTCACCCTTGAGCACAGGGTCTGCAGATACGCAGTATTTT.

This chain links TRBV19 with TRBJ1-6, with D possibly TRBD1 on 6 matching bases. Per the germline V gene, CDR1 is LNHDA and CDR2 is SQIVND (reference sequence). The CDR3 covers 14 residues. CDR3 region: CPPKSSGVYSPLHF. The DNA for the CDR3 is TGTCCACCAAAGTCCTCAGGGGTGTATTCACCCCTCCACTTT.

The chain couples TRBV19 to TRBJ2-2; perhaps TRBD1 as D (6 bases). Germline V gives CDR1 LNHDA, CDR2 SQIVND (reference sequence). V gave up 3 bases and J gave up 5 bases, with 19 bases separating them. This CDR3 is built from 17 residues. Here the CDR3 reads CASSIRVHRTATGELFF. The CDR3 DNA follows: TGTGCCAGTAGTATTAGGGTACATCGGACAGCAACCGGGGAGCTGTTTTTT.

The J gene is TRBJ1-3, the V gene TRBV3-1 (or the pseudogene TRBV3-2), with a possible D match to TRBD1 (6 bases). Germline V lookup: CDR1 LGHDT, CDR2 YNNKEL (reference sequence). Trimming took 4 bases from V and 1 from J, leaving 8 bases between them. This CDR3 is 14 amino acids long. As DNA, the CDR3 is TGTGCCAGCAGCCTACAGGGATCTGGAAACACCATATATTTT. It translates to CASSLQGSGNTIYF.

This chain connects TRBV12-3 or TRBV12-4 to TRBJ1-2; the D gene is possibly TRBD1 (5 bases). This CDR3 has 12 amino acids. Trimming pared 3 bases from V and 7 bases from J, leaving 9 bases between. CDR3 loop: CASSFRDSGYTF. CDR3 in DNA: TGTGCCAGCAGTTTTCGGGACTCTGGCTACACCTTC.